This T cell receptor (beta chain) is drawn from a study of spatial heterogeneity in lung cancer. The ends were cut back, 1 base at V and 2 bases at J, with 14 bases in the middle. The CDR3 consists of 16 residues. CDR1 is LGHNA and CDR2 is YSLEER in the germline V gene. TCRdb independently ran MiXCR on the 5' RACE reads; one entry per CDR3 protein. Of more than 95,000 distinct CDR3 sequences in the sample, 9% to 15% are singletons; the top ten hold around 17%. Indicated time point: blood at routine non-recurrence follow-up after resection. Extraction of whole RNA from tumor, nontumor lung or frozen PBMC preceded unsorted sequencing.

This clonotype was sampled from a male donor with early-stage non-small cell lung cancer. The sample was PBMCs, taken at follow-up. V gene TRBV4-3 combines with J gene TRBJ1-2; D is unclear. DNA for the CDR3: TGCGCCAGCAGCCAAGGACTTGGACGGTTGAACTATGGCTACACCTTC. Encoded protein: CASSQGLGRLNYGYTF.